This TCR beta chain comes out of a study of blood T cell repertoires in COVID-19. Whole-study context: Sites in the United States, Italy and Spain provided acute and convalescent COVID-19 samples.

In germline, CDR1 is DFQATT, CDR2 SNEGSKA (reference sequence). There are 12 residues in the CDR3. V gave up 3 bases and J gave up 9 bases, with 12 bases separating them. The assay was immunoSEQ multiplex PCR, and TCRdb's table has in-frame clones only and misses some. In the table there are around 68,000 clones, roughly three quarters of which are singletons. The TCR sequence derives from a human donor in a cohort sampled during active COVID-19. The specimen was peripheral blood. The chain has TRBV20-1 and TRBJ2-1, with no clear D. The CDR3 loop is CSASRSNAEQFF. Here the CDR3 DNA reads TGCAGTGCTAGTAGGAGTAACGCTGAGCAGTTCTTC.